This entry is about one T cell receptor beta chain. Its antigen is still unknown. A multiplex PCR was run with 60 Vbeta primers and 13 Jbeta primers. Sequenced by immunoSEQ multiplex PCR; TCRdb stores in-frame clones only, minus some. The sample contains 90,000 to 150,000 clones, roughly 70% of which appear only once. The record originates from a study of cytomegalovirus exposure and HLA in healthy donors. Study results and limitations: Under in vitro conditions, three CMV-associated chains were confirmed as specific for CMV antigens. For most TCR beta V segments, an earlier analysis put the productive rate at about 87% or about 30% of the time. Several of the most significant clusters appeared linked to common viral pathogens, based on a later analysis. Most TCR sequences were seen very rarely across donors, but some public TCRs occurred in many.

V shed 4 bases and J shed 2 bases, with 13 bases lying between them. Germline V gene data show CDR1 as MNHEY and CDR2 as SVGAGI. The CDR3 consists of 15 residues. The gene calls are TRBV6-5 and TRBJ2-3, with D possibly TRBD1 on 5 matching bases. Input material: PBMCs. This TCR derives from a woman aged 45 to 65 in good health and CMV-seropositive. Written as DNA, the CDR3 is TGTGCCAGCAGTTCTATGACAGAGGACACAGATACGCAGTATTTT. Translating it yields CASSSMTEDTDTQYF.